Following are 22 T cell receptor beta chains from one sample sequenced in a study of T-cell memory formation after mild COVID-19. TCRdb reanalysed the 5' RACE reads using MiXCR and keeps one entry per CDR3 protein. The data show just over 400,000 distinct CDR3 sequences, 20% to 25% seen once. Specimen: PBMCs or a T cell subset sorted from them (not recorded which). These receptors came from an adult woman who had mild COVID-19 (a few samples of this study predate the infection). Cell type and time point are not known.

The table lists this clonotype with a few counts. The chain has TRBV3-1 and TRBJ1-2, with unresolved D. The ends were cut back, 2 bases at V and 5 bases at J, with 12 bases in the middle. The CDR3 runs 14 residues. CDR1 and CDR2 (germline): LGHDT, YNNKEL (reference sequence). In DNA, the CDR3 is TGTGCCAGCAGCCAACACACCGCCTCGTATGGCTACACCTTC. Translated: CASSQHTASYGYTF.

A remark on this clonotype: A much larger clone lies a single base off, so this may be a read error. The chain is built from TRBV7-2 and TRBJ1-6; TRBD1 is a possible D gene (6 bases). There are 15 residues in the CDR3. CDR1 SGHTA and CDR2 FQGNSA come from the germline V gene. This CDR3 is CASSGRDTYKSPLHF. The CDR3 region has the DNA TGTGCCAGCAGCGGACGGGACACCTATAAGTCACCCCTCCACTTT.

This clonotype was picked up a small number of times. The gene calls are TRBV5-1 and TRBJ2-3; 8 nucleotides line up with TRBD2. Germline V gene sequence: CDR1 SGHRS, CDR2 YFSETQ. The CDR3 runs to 17 residues. J was trimmed by 0 bases and V by 4 bases; bases with no gene match: 10. The CDR3 DNA reads as TGCGCCAGCAGCCCTACTTTGACTAGCGCTAGCACAGATACGCAGTATTTT. As protein: CASSPTLTSASTDTQYF.

J is TRBJ2-3 and V is TRBV2; the D is unclear. Trimming removed 7 bases at V and 6 bases at J, with 8 bases between. The CDR3 totals 11 residues. The germline CDR1 and CDR2 sequences are SNHLY and FYNNEI. In DNA form, the CDR3 reads TGTGCCAGCACACTCCACGATACGCAGTATTTT. The encoded protein is CASTLHDTQYF.

This chain connects TRBV9 to TRBJ1-6; D ambiguous. Germline V lookup: CDR1 SGDLS, CDR2 YYNGEE. Trimming shortened V by 5 bases and J by 12 bases, and 15 bases separated the two germline ends. The CDR3 has 13 amino acids. The CDR3: CASRPGEGEPLHF. The CDR3 coding sequence is TGTGCCAGCAGACCCGGAGAGGGAGAACCCCTCCACTTT.

The V and J genes are TRBV6-4 and TRBJ2-5; D is possibly TRBD2 (6 bases). This CDR3 region has 16 residues. V lost 2 bases and J 2 bases, leaving 15 bases between the germline ends. In germline, CDR1 is MRHNA, CDR2 SNTAGT. In nucleotides, the CDR3 is TGTGCCAGCAGTGACCCCCATCGGGAGCCTCAAGAGACCCAGTACTTC. The encoded protein is CASSDPHREPQETQYF.

CDR3 DNA: TGTGCCAGCAGCTTACCCCGGGACACACAGTACCAAGAGACCCAGTACTTC. Protein: CASSLPRDTQYQETQYF. The J gene is TRBJ2-5, the V gene TRBV7-3; perhaps TRBD1 as D (6 bases). The CDR3 length is 17 residues. The ends were cut back, 2 bases at V and 0 bases at J, with 16 bases in the middle. Looked up from germline, CDR1 is SGHTA and CDR2 is FQGTGA.

This clonotype was found a few times. The chain is built from TRBV3-1 and TRBJ2-1; D gene ambiguous. The CDR3 extends over 11 amino acids. Per the germline V gene, CDR1 is LGHDT and CDR2 is YNNKEL (reference sequence). Trimming took 6 bases from V and 5 from J, leaving 5 bases between them. The CDR3 is CASRANNEQFF. The CDR3 DNA reads TGTGCCAGCAGGGCGAACAATGAGCAGTTCTTC.

V is TRBV7-3 and J is TRBJ1-6; D is perhaps TRBD1 (5 bases). The CDR3 consists of 13 residues. CDR1 and CDR2 from the germline V gene are SGHTA and FQGTGA. The V and J ends lost 2 bases and 12 bases respectively, with 11 bases between them. The CDR3 reads CASSLLPDKPLHF. The CDR3 DNA follows: TGTGCCAGCAGCTTATTACCGGACAAACCCCTCCACTTT. Looking up the rest from reference TRBV7-3 and TRBJ1-6 gives the full variable domain: GAGVSQTPSNKVTEKGKYVELRCDPISGHTALYWYRQSLGQGPEFLIYFQGTGAADDSGLPNDRFFAVRPEGSVSTLKIQRTERGDSAVYLCASSLLPDKPLHFGNGTRLTVT.

The rearrangement uses TRBV24-1 and TRBJ2-1; D unresolved. Germline V gene data show CDR1 as KGHDR and CDR2 as SFDVKD. The CDR3 length is 15 residues. The V end lost 1 base, the J end lost 2 bases, and 8 bases lay between the germline ends. CDR3 sequence reads: CATSDLRPAYNEQFF. The CDR3 DNA sequence: TGTGCCACCAGTGATTTAAGACCGGCCTACAATGAGCAGTTCTTC.

This clonotype was seen only a few times. This chain connects TRBV30 to TRBJ2-1, with D perhaps TRBD2 (6 bases). Trimming left V 2 bases short and J 4 bases short, with 9 bases between. The CDR3 is 13 amino acids. Germline CDR1 GTSNPN, CDR2 SVGIG (reference sequence). In DNA, the CDR3 is TGTGCCTGGAGTACGGAGGGGTACAATGAGCAGTTCTTC. Its protein product is CAWSTEGYNEQFF.

This clonotype was recorded a few times. The genes are TRBV3-1 and TRBJ2-1; 8 bases agree with TRBD2. Germline V gene sequence: CDR1 LGHDT, CDR2 YNNKEL (reference sequence). Germline trimming cut 0 bases from V and 2 bases from J; bases unmatched to any gene: 3. There are 16 residues in the CDR3. CDR3 bases: TGTGCCAGCAGCCAAGAGAACGGGGGGGCCTACAATGAGCAGTTCTTC. This encodes CASSQENGGAYNEQFF.

A single count supports this clonotype. The chain joins TRBV14 to TRBJ2-3; no clear D. CDR1 is SGHDN and CDR2 is FVKESK in the germline V gene. V dropped 2 bases and J dropped 1 base, with 4 bases sitting between them. CDR3 length: 13 residues. DNA for the CDR3: TGTGCCAGCAGCCAACGCCGCACAGATACGCAGTATTTT. It translates to CASSQRRTDTQYF.

There are a few counts of this clonotype. The chain employs TRBV6-5 and TRBJ1-1; D is undetermined. The CDR3 spans 16 residues. The germline V gene encodes CDR1 MNHEY and CDR2 SVGAGI. V lost 2 bases to trimming and J lost 0 bases, with 13 bases between them. The CDR3 region is CASSYSSMVMNTEAFF. The CDR3 region has the DNA TGTGCCAGCAGTTACAGCTCAATGGTCATGAACACTGAAGCTTTCTTT.

The J gene is TRBJ1-4, the V gene TRBV30; D ambiguous. With 0 bases removed from V and 4 bases from J, the gap between germline ends came to 9 bases. This CDR3 region has 14 residues. CDR1 GTSNPN and CDR2 SVGIG come from the germline V gene (reference sequence). CDR3 loop: CAWSVTSLNEKLFF. The CDR3 DNA reads as TGTGCCTGGAGTGTCACCAGCCTTAATGAAAAACTGTTTTTT.

This rearrangement joins TRBV9 to TRBJ1-1; D call uncertain. This CDR3 comprises 14 residues. The V end was cut by 3 bases, the J end by 4 bases, with 13 bases between. Germline V gene lookup returns CDR1 SGDLS and CDR2 YYNGEE. For the CDR3, the DNA is TGTGCCAGCAGCGCATTCATCGGGGTCACTGAAGCTTTCTTT. It encodes CASSAFIGVTEAFF.

This clonotype has just a few counts. The chain has TRBV7-3 and TRBJ2-2, with D possibly being TRBD1 (5 bases). Trimming took off 5 bases at V and 0 bases at J, with 10 bases between the two ends. The length of the CDR3 is 15 residues. Germline V gene lookup returns CDR1 SGHTA and CDR2 FQGTGA. The CDR3 DNA is TGTGCCAGCAGCCACAGGAGCCCGAACACCGGGGAGCTGTTTTTT. This gives the protein CASSHRSPNTGELFF.

In its sample, this clonotype was seen many times. The rearrangement uses TRBV14 and TRBJ2-7; D call uncertain. The CDR3 totals 14 residues. V was clipped by 4 bases and J by 3 bases, with 13 bases between them. Germline V gene data show CDR1 as SGHDN and CDR2 as FVKESK. DNA for the CDR3: TGTGCCAGCAGCCGTGAGAGTGCCTTCTACGAGCAGTACTTC. As protein: CASSRESAFYEQYF.

The chain carries TRBV7-6 and TRBJ2-1; 7 bases line up with TRBD1. The CDR3 is 16 residues long. V lost 5 bases and J lost 2; bases outside the gene matches: 9. CDR1 and CDR2 from the germline V gene are SGHVS and FNYEAQ. CDR3 sequence reads: CASSTPYRGAYNEQFF. CDR3 bases: TGTGCCAGCAGCACTCCCTACAGGGGAGCCTACAATGAGCAGTTCTTC. Supplemented by reference TRBV7-6 and TRBJ2-1, the full variable domain reads GAGVSQSPRYKVTKRGQDVALRCDPISGHVSLYWYRQALGQGPEFLTYFNYEAQQDKSGLPNDRFSAERPEGSISTLTIQRTEQRDSAMYRCASSTPYRGAYNEQFFGPGTRLTVL.

This clonotype was seen more than once but under ten times. The chain has TRBV27 and TRBJ2-7; 12 nucleotides line up with TRBD2. This CDR3 has 15 residues. V shed 6 bases, J shed 4 bases, and the junction held 7 bases outside the gene matches. Germline CDR1 and CDR2: MNHEY and SMNVEV (reference sequence). The CDR3 loop reads CASSPLAGGLYEQYF. For the CDR3, the DNA is TGTGCCAGCAGCCCCCTAGCGGGAGGGCTGTACGAGCAGTACTTC.

This clonotype was counted only a few times. The rearrangement links TRBV9 to TRBJ2-1; TRBD1 is a possible D gene (6 bases). This CDR3 is 15 amino acids long. Germline values: CDR1 SGDLS, CDR2 YYNGEE. Trimming pared 3 bases from V and 6 bases from J, leaving 16 bases between. CDR3: CASSATGTWGNEQFF. Here the CDR3 DNA reads TGTGCCAGCAGCGCAACCGGGACATGGGGCAATGAGCAGTTCTTC. Looking up the rest from reference TRBV9 and TRBJ2-1 gives the full variable domain: DSGVTQTPKHLITATGQRVTLRCSPRSGDLSVYWYQQSLDQGLQFLIQYYNGEERAKGNILERFSAQQFPDLHSELNLSSLELGDSALYFCASSATGTWGNEQFFGPGTRLTVL.

J is TRBJ2-4 and V is TRBV25-1, with 10 bases identical to TRBD1. The CDR3 runs 14 residues. Unmatched junction bases numbered 5, after V lost 3 bases and J lost 9 bases. Germline V gives CDR1 MGHDK, CDR2 SYGVNS. CDR3 DNA sequence: TGTGCCAGCAGTGAGTTGGGACAGGGGATCATTCAGTACTTC. Its protein is CASSELGQGIIQYF.